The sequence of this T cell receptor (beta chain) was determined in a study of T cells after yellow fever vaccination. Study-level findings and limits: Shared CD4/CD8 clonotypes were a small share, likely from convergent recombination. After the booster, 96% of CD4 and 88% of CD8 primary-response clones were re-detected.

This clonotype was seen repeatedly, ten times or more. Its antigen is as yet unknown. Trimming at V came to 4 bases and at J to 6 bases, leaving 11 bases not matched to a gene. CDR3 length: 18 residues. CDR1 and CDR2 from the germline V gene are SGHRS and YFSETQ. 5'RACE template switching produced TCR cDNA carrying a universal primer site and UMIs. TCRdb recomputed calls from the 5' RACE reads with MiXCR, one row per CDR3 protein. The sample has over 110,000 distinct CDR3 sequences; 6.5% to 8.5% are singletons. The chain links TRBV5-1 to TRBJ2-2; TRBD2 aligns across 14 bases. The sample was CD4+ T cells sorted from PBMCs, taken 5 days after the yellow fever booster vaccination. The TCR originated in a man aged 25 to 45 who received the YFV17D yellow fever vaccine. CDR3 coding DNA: TGCGCCAGCAGCGGGGGACTAGCGGGAGTTACGGTCTCCGGGGAGCTGTTTTTT. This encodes CASSGGLAGVTVSGELFF.